One and the same sample provided the 20 T cell receptor beta chains below, sequenced in a study of blood T cell repertoires in COVID-19. Using immunoSEQ multiplex PCR, the repertoire was profiled, and TCRdb retains in-frame clones only, with some absent. The data contain 150,000 to 200,000 clones, around 85% of them singletons. Sample: peripheral blood. These receptors were collected from a man between 60 and 75 years old who had recovered from COVID-19.

This clone has a single count. The chain's CDR3 is CASSQMGLTGTEAFF. CDR3 in DNA: TGCGCCAGCAGCCAGATGGGACTGACCGGGACTGAAGCTTTCTTT. This chain uses TRBV4-3 with TRBJ1-1, with D tentatively TRBD1 (5 bases). Germline CDR1 reads LGHNA; CDR2 reads YSLEER. The CDR3 is 15 amino acids. V was pared by 3 bases and J by 5 bases, with 16 bases between.

The sample holds one count of this clone. The chain recombines TRBV14 with TRBJ2-3; 7 bases agree with TRBD2. With 2 bases clipped from V and 1 base from J, the junction kept 0 bases outside the gene matches. Germline CDR1 and CDR2: SGHDN and FVKESK. The CDR3 is made up of 14 amino acids. This CDR3 is CASSQLAGTDTQYF. CDR3 DNA sequence: TGTGCCAGCAGCCAACTAGCGGGCACAGATACGCAGTATTTT.

This clone was observed a single time. The gene calls are TRBV7-9 and TRBJ1-3; D is uncertain. Trimming removed 7 bases from V and 0 bases from J, with 13 bases in between. This CDR3 region has 15 residues. CDR1 is SEHNR and CDR2 is FQNEAQ in the germline V gene (reference sequence). The CDR3, as DNA: TGTGCCAGCACCCTCCACAGCCTCTCTGGAAACACCATATATTTT. Amino acid sequence: CASTLHSLSGNTIYF.

The table lists this clone with a count of one. The chain carries TRBV2 and TRBJ1-4; D is undetermined. The germline gives CDR1 SNHLY, CDR2 FYNNEI. The germline V and J ends were trimmed by 4 bases and 0 bases, with 6 bases remaining between them. This CDR3 contains 14 residues. The CDR3 loop is CASSVPSTNEKLFF. DNA of the CDR3: TGTGCCAGCAGTGTTCCCTCAACTAATGAAAAACTGTTTTTT.

The chain combines TRBV27 with TRBJ1-5, with 10 bases lining up with TRBD1. The CDR3 covers 17 residues. V dropped 6 bases and J dropped 0; count of bases not matched to a gene: 8. Germline CDR1 MNHEY, CDR2 SMNVEV (reference sequence). This CDR3 is CASSRQGATDSNQPQHF. The CDR3 DNA sequence: TGTGCCAGCAGCCGACAGGGGGCAACTGATAGCAATCAGCCCCAGCATTTT.

This CDR3 reads CASSLEPGQSQETQYF. The CDR3 region has the DNA TGTGCCAGCAGCTTGGAACCCGGACAGTCACAAGAGACCCAGTACTTC. The rearrangement links TRBV5-4 to TRBJ2-5, with D perhaps matching TRBD1 (6 bases). This CDR3 has 16 amino acids. Germline V lookup: CDR1 SGHNT, CDR2 YYREEE (reference sequence). Trimming cost V 0 bases and J 2 bases, with 14 bases left between them.

V usage is TRBV2 and J usage is TRBJ2-7, with D possibly being TRBD1 (6 bases). Germline V gene lookup returns CDR1 SNHLY and CDR2 FYNNEI. V was cut by 10 bases and J by 2 bases, with 21 bases left in between. There are 15 residues in the CDR3. The CDR3 is CATSFRDTDPYEQYF. The CDR3 nucleotides read TGTGCCACATCCTTCCGGGACACCGACCCCTACGAGCAGTACTTC.

This rearrangement joins TRBV28 to TRBJ1-3; tentative D call: TRBD1 (6 bases). The CDR3 loop spans 20 amino acids. CDR1 and CDR2 from the germline V gene are MDHEN and SYDVKM. V lost 0 bases and J lost 3, with 24 bases in between. The CDR3 nucleotides read TGTGCCAGCAGTTTATGCACCCCGAGGGGCAGGGGCGGACGTGGAAACACCATATATTTT. Translation gives CASSLCTPRGRGGRGNTIYF. Together with reference TRBV28 and TRBJ1-3, the CDR3 gives the full variable domain: DVKVTQSSRYLVKRTGEKVFLECVQDMDHENMFWYRQDPGLGLRLIYFSYDVKMKEKGDIPEGYSVSREKKERFSLILESASTNQTSMYLCASSLCTPRGRGGRGNTIYFGEGSWLTVV.

This chain uses TRBV5-3 with TRBJ2-5, with TRBD1 identical over 7 bases. TRBV5-3 is assigned to the ORF class and has an uncertain function. This CDR3 has 17 amino acids. V lost 4 bases and J lost 2; bases outside the gene matches: 14. CDR3 sequence reads: CARSPQRTGTKQETQYF. The CDR3 DNA reads TGTGCCAGAAGCCCTCAACGGACAGGTACAAAGCAAGAGACCCAGTACTTC.

The chain has TRBV10-3 and TRBJ2-2; 8 positions agree with TRBD2. From germline, CDR1 is ENHRY and CDR2 SYGVKD. The CDR3 runs 16 residues. The trim removed 4 bases at V and 2 bases at J, leaving 6 bases unmatched. The DNA of the CDR3 is TGTGCCATCAGTGCGCAAATAGCGGGAAACACCGGGGAGCTGTTTTTT. Translation gives CAISAQIAGNTGELFF.

This clone was observed a few times. This chain connects TRBV7-2 to TRBJ2-7; 10 nucleotides agree with TRBD1. The CDR3 extends over 14 amino acids. CDR1 and CDR2 (germline): SGHTA, FQGNSA. V dropped 4 bases and J dropped 2; count of bases not matched to a gene: 2. The CDR3 region is CASSSGTGAYEQYF. The CDR3 coding sequence is TGTGCCAGCAGCTCCGGGACAGGGGCCTACGAGCAGTACTTC.

The V call is TRBV6-2 or TRBV6-3, the J call TRBJ2-7; 8 bases align to TRBD2. Germline assignment: CDR1 MNHEY and CDR2 SVGEGT. The trim removed 5 bases at V and 3 bases at J, leaving 3 bases unmatched. The CDR3 is 13 residues long. The CDR3 region is CASSNSGDYEQYF. CDR3 DNA sequence: TGTGCCAGCAGTAATAGCGGGGACTACGAGCAGTACTTC.

The chain joins TRBV11-2 to TRBJ1-2, with unresolved D. The CDR3 is 12 residues long. From germline, CDR1 is SGHAT and CDR2 FQNNGV. Trimming stripped 7 bases from V and 2 bases from J, with 8 bases between. CDR3 sequence (DNA): TGTGCCAGCACCGAGAGGAACTATGGCTACACCTTC. This codes for CASTERNYGYTF.

The chain joins TRBV27 to TRBJ1-5; TRBD1 aligns across 7 bases. Germline V gives CDR1 MNHEY, CDR2 SMNVEV (reference sequence). The CDR3 spans 15 residues. Germline trimming cut 4 bases from V and 4 bases from J; bases unmatched to any gene: 7. The DNA of the CDR3 is TGTGCCAGCAGTTCGACAGGGAAGGGGAATCAGCCCCAGCATTTT. Amino acid sequence: CASSSTGKGNQPQHF.

This chain connects TRBV5-8 to TRBJ2-7; 9 nucleotides agree with TRBD1. Germline V gene data show CDR1 as SGHTS and CDR2 as YDEGEE. The CDR3 totals 15 residues. With V trimmed by 4 bases and J by 1 base, 6 bases remained unmatched. The CDR3 here is CASSVGTGLSYEQYF. In DNA, the CDR3 is TGTGCCAGCAGCGTCGGGACAGGGCTTTCCTACGAGCAGTACTTC.

J is TRBJ1-1 and V is TRBV7-2; 8 nucleotides agree with TRBD1. CDR1 and CDR2 (germline): SGHTA, FQGNSA. The CDR3 extends over 15 amino acids. V was clipped by 3 bases and J by 1 base; unmatched bases: 4. CDR3 DNA sequence: TGTGCCAGCAGCTTCGGACAGGGTAGGAACACTGAAGCTTTCTTT. Protein sequence: CASSFGQGRNTEAFF.

The chain carries TRBV29-1 and TRBJ2-1; 7 nucleotides line up with TRBD1. V was clipped by 6 bases and J by 3 bases; unmatched bases: 5. This CDR3 is built from 13 residues. CDR1 SQVTM and CDR2 ANQGSEA come from the germline V gene. The CDR3 sequence is CSVDRSNYNEQFF. CDR3 nucleotides: TGCAGCGTGGACAGGTCTAACTACAATGAGCAGTTCTTC.

The J gene is TRBJ2-1, the V gene TRBV9, with TRBD1 identical over 9 bases. Germline CDR1 and CDR2: SGDLS and YYNGEE. V lost 4 bases to trimming and J lost 4 bases; unmatched junction nucleotides: 9. The CDR3 covers 16 residues. The CDR3 is CASSPGTGSGYNEQFF. In DNA, the CDR3 is TGTGCCAGCAGCCCCGGGACAGGGTCAGGTTACAATGAGCAGTTCTTC. The full variable domain, with the rest looked up from reference TRBV9 and TRBJ2-1, is DSGVTQTPKHLITATGQRVTLRCSPRSGDLSVYWYQQSLDQGLQFLIQYYNGEERAKGNILERFSAQQFPDLHSELNLSSLELGDSALYFCASSPGTGSGYNEQFFGPGTRLTVL.

The CDR3 loop reads CASIYQGSDTQYF. Written as DNA, the CDR3 is TGTGCCAGCATCTATCAGGGTTCAGATACGCAGTATTTT. The V and J genes are TRBV12-3 or TRBV12-4 and TRBJ2-3, with D tentatively TRBD1 (5 bases). V lost 7 bases, J lost 4 bases, and 12 bases lay in between. The CDR3 contains 13 residues.

The chain combines TRBV27 with TRBJ1-5; 8 positions agree with TRBD1. The CDR3 length is 15 residues. Germline values: CDR1 MNHEY, CDR2 SMNVEV (reference sequence). The trim removed 8 bases at V and 0 bases at J, leaving 6 bases unmatched. CDR3 protein: CASGDRTLSNQPQHF. DNA for the CDR3: TGTGCCAGCGGGGACAGGACGCTTAGCAATCAGCCCCAGCATTTT.